A single sample gave rise to the 8 T cell receptor beta chains below, sequenced in a study of beta chain features in type 1 diabetes. Since all of the isolated RNA was reverse transcribed, expressed TCRB transcripts were what got sequenced. Profiled with immunoSEQ multiplex PCR; TCRdb holds only in-frame clones, not every one. The sample lists 430,000 or so clones, roughly 11% occurring once. The sample comprised naive CD4+ T cells from blood. The receptors were sampled from a woman aged 18-29 years in good health.

This clone occurred a few times. The gene calls are TRBV7-6 and TRBJ2-6, with D possibly being TRBD1 (6 bases). This CDR3 has 16 amino acids. Germline V lookup: CDR1 SGHVS, CDR2 FNYEAQ. Trimming removed 5 bases at V and 4 bases at J, with 15 bases between. The CDR3 sequence is CASSERTGTGANVLTF. CDR3 nucleotides: TGTGCCAGCAGCGAACGTACAGGGACCGGGGCCAACGTCCTGACTTTC.

The chain carries TRBV6-1 and TRBJ2-7; D unclear. This CDR3 region has 14 residues. Per germline, CDR1 MNHNS and CDR2 SASEGT. Deletions cut 2 bases from V and 3 bases from J, with 11 bases between. CDR3 in DNA: TGTGCCAGCAGTGAAAACGGCGCGATCTACGAGCAGTACGTC. Translation gives CASSENGAIYEQYV.

This clone has a handful of counts. This chain uses TRBV5-1 with TRBJ2-1, with a possible D match to TRBD2 (6 bases). The CDR3 has 16 residues. Germline CDR1 SGHRS, CDR2 YFSETQ. Deletions cut 7 bases from V and 1 base from J, with 18 bases between. The CDR3 loop is CASLKEGYGSYNEQFF. The CDR3 DNA reads TGCGCCAGCCTAAAGGAGGGCTATGGGTCCTACAATGAGCAGTTCTTC.

This chain connects TRBV29-1 to TRBJ1-2; 7 bases are a match to TRBD1. V dropped 1 base and J dropped 0; count of bases not matched to a gene: 5. Per the germline V gene, CDR1 is SQVTM and CDR2 is ANQGSEA. The CDR3 loop spans 15 amino acids. Here the CDR3 DNA reads TGCAGCGTTGAAGCCGGGACAGCCTCTAACTATGGCTACACCTTC. It encodes CSVEAGTASNYGYTF.

This chain connects TRBV10-3 to TRBJ2-1; TRBD2 matches at 9 bases. The trim removed 6 bases at V and 0 bases at J, leaving 3 bases unmatched. Germline assignment: CDR1 ENHRY and CDR2 SYGVKD. CDR3 size: 15 residues. CDR3 residues: CAISPSGDSYNEQFF. As DNA, the CDR3 is TGTGCCATCAGCCCTAGCGGGGACTCCTACAATGAGCAGTTCTTC.

This clone occurred a few times. V gene TRBV28 combines with J gene TRBJ1-1, with 10 bases aligning to TRBD1. CDR1 and CDR2 from the germline V gene are MDHEN and SYDVKM. The junction had 5 bases not matched to a gene; V was cut back by 4 bases and J by 3 bases. The length of the CDR3 is 15 residues. CDR3: CASSSRTGGYTEAFF. In nucleotides, the CDR3 is TGTGCCAGCAGTTCTAGGACAGGGGGATACACTGAAGCTTTCTTT.

The chain links TRBV27 to TRBJ1-5, with unresolved D. The V end lost 6 bases, the J end lost 2 bases, and 14 bases lay between the germline ends. The CDR3 sequence is 15 residues long. The germline V gene encodes CDR1 MNHEY and CDR2 SMNVEV (reference sequence). In DNA, the CDR3 is TGTGCCAGCAGCTCTGACGGGTGGGGCAATCAGCCCCAGCATTTT. It is translated as CASSSDGWGNQPQHF.

This chain links TRBV19 with TRBJ2-2; D unresolved. This CDR3 region has 14 residues. Per germline, CDR1 LNHDA and CDR2 SQIVND (reference sequence). V was pared by 7 bases and J by 3 bases, with 12 bases between. The CDR3 loop reads CASTQREYTGELFF. The CDR3 bases are TGTGCCAGTACCCAAAGGGAATACACCGGGGAGCTGTTTTTT.